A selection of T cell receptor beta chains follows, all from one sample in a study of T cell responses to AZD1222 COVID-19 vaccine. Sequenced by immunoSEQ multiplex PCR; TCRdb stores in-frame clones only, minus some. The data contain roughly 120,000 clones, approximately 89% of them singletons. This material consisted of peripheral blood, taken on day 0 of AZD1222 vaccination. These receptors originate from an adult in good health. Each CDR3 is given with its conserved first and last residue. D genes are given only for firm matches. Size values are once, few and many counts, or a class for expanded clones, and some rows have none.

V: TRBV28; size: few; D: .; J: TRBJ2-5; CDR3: CASRTSGGDRETQYF; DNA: TGTGCCAGCAGAACCTCAGGGGGGGACCGAGAGACCCAGTACTTC
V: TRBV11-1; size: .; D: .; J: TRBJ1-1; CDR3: CASSKGSMDLNTEAFF; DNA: TGTGCCAGCAGTAAAGGTAGTATGGATTTGAACACTGAAGCTTTCTTT
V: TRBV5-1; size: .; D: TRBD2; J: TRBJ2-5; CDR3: CASSLLLAGGQETQYF; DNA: TGCGCCAGCAGCTTGTTACTAGCGGGGGGACAAGAGACCCAGTACTTC
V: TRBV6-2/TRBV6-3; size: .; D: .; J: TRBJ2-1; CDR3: CASSYQGRQFF; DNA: TGTGCCAGCAGTTACCAGGGGAGGCAGTTCTTC
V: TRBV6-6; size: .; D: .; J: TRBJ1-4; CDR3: CASSYLESGEKLFF; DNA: TGTGCCAGCAGTTACCTGGAATCGGGTGAAAAACTGTTTTTT
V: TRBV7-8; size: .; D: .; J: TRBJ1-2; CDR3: CASSLALGRRGDGYGYTF; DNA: TGTGCCAGCAGCTTAGCGTTGGGGAGAAGGGGCGATGGGTATGGCTACACCTTC
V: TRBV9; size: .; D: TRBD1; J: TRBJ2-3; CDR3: CASSQGAPDTQYF; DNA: TGTGCCAGCAGCCAGGGGGCCCCAGATACGCAGTATTTT
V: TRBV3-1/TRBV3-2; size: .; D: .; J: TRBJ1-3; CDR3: CASSQGGVRSSGNTIYF; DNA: TGTGCCAGCAGCCAAGGAGGGGTCAGGAGCTCTGGAAACACCATATATTTT
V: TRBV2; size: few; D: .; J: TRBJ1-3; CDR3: CASKADGNTIYF; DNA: TGTGCCAGCAAAGCTGATGGAAACACCATATATTTT
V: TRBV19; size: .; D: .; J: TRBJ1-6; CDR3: CASSIDATGLYNSPLHF; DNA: TGTGCCAGTAGTATAGATGCCACGGGACTTTATAATTCACCCCTCCACTTT
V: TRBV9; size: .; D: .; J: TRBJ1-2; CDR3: CASSVGPGGYTF; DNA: .
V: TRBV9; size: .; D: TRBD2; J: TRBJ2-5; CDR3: CASSPGTSGGRAETQYF; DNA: TGTGCCAGCAGCCCCGGGACTAGCGGGGGCCGGGCGGAGACCCAGTACTTC
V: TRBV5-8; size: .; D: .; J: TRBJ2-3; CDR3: CASRLGDTQYF; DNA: TGTGCCAGCAGGCTCGGGGATACGCAGTATTTT
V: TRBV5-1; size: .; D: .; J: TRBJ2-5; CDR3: CASSLDTGETQYF; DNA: TGCGCCAGCAGCTTAGACACCGGGGAGACCCAGTACTTC
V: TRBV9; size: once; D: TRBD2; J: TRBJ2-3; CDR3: CASSVSLAGNTDTQYF; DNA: TGTGCCAGCAGCGTATCGCTAGCGGGGAACACAGATACGCAGTATTTT
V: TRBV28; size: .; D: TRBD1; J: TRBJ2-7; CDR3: CASSLTDRADEQYF; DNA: TGTGCCAGCAGCTTAACGGACAGGGCGGACGAGCAGTACTTC
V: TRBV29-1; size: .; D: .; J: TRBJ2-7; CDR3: CSVEDLTSEQYF; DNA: TGCAGCGTTGAAGATCTCACTAGCGAGCAGTACTTC
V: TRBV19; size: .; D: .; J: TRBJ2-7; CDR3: CASTPAGGSYEQYF; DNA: TGTGCCAGTACCCCCGCTGGAGGTTCCTACGAGCAGTACTTC
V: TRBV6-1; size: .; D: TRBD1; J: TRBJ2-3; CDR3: CASSELRGRPADTQYF; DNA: TGTGCCAGCAGTGAACTCAGGGGGCGTCCCGCAGATACGCAGTATTTT
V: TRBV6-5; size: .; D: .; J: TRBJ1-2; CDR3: CASSYSLGLSGYTF; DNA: TGTGCCAGCAGTTACTCGTTAGGTCTATCCGGCTACACCTTC
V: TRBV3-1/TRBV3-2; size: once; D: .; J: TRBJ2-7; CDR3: CASSQDLYEQYF; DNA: TGTGCCAGCAGCCAAGACCTCTACGAGCAGTACTTC
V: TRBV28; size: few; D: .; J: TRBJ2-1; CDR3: CASRDLGGLSYNEQFF; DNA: TGTGCCAGCAGGGACCTTGGGGGTCTCTCCTACAATGAGCAGTTCTTC
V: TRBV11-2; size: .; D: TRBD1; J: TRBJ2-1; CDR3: CASSFRQGPIFDEQFF; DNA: TGTGCCAGCAGCTTCAGACAGGGGCCCATTTTCGATGAGCAGTTCTTC
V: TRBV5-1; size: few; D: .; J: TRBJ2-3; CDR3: CASSYRDTYTDTQYF; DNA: TGCGCCAGCAGCTACCGGGACACTTACACAGATACGCAGTATTTT
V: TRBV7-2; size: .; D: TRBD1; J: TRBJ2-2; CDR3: CASSPWTGNTGELFF; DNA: TGTGCCAGCAGCCCATGGACAGGGAACACCGGGGAGCTGTTTTTT
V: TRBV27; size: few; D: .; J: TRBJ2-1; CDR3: CATLGPSGEQFF; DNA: TGTGCCACCCTTGGACCATCCGGTGAGCAGTTCTTC
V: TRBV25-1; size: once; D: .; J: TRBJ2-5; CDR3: CASSVGGPLAAQYF; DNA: TGTGCCAGCAGTGTCGGGGGGCCGTTGGCTGCCCAGTACTTC
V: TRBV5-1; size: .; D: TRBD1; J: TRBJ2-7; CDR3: CASSPRQGTFYEQYF; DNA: TGCGCCAGCAGCCCAAGACAGGGTACCTTCTACGAGCAGTACTTC
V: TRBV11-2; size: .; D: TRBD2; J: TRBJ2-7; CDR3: CASSVGGEQYF; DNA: TGTGCCAGCAGCGTGGGGGGGGAGCAGTACTTC